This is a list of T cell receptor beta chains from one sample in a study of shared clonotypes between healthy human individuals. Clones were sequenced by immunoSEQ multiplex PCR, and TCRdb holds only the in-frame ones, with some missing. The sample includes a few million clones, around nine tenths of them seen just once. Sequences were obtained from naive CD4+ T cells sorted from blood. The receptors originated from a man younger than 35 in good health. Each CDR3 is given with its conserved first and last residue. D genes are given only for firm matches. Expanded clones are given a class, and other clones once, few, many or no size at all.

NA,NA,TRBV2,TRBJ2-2,CASSGDFFDTGELFF,TGTGCCAGCAGTGGGGACTTCTTTGACACCGGGGAGCTGTTTTTT
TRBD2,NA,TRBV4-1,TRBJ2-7,CASSQLAGKEYEQYF,TGCGCCAGCAGCCAACTAGCGGGTAAAGAATACGAGCAGTACTTC
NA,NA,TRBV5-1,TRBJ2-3,CASSLSLGGGEDTQYF,TGCGCCAGCAGCTTGTCCCTAGGGGGAGGGGAAGATACGCAGTATTTT
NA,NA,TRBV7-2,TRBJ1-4,CASSFSRDIAGLFF,TGTGCCAGCAGCTTTAGTCGGGACATCGCAGGACTGTTTTTT
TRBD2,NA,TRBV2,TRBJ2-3,CASSVLAGSGADTQYF,TGTGCCAGCAGTGTATTAGCGGGAAGTGGAGCAGATACGCAGTATTTT
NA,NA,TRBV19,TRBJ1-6,CASKDGDSPLHF,TGTGCCAGTAAGGACGGTGATTCACCCCTCCACTTT
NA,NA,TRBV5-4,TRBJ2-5,CASSLASQETQYF,TGTGCCAGCAGCTTAGCCAGCCAAGAGACCCAGTACTTC
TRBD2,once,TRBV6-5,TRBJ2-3,CASSSSGSATDTQYF,TGTGCCAGCAGTTCTAGCGGGAGTGCAACAGATACGCAGTATTTT
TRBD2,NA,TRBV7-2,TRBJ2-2,CASSTSGGANTGELFF,TGTGCCAGCAGCACTAGCGGGGGGGCGAACACCGGGGAGCTGTTTTTT
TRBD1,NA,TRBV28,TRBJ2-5,CASSPQRTGTTQYF,TGTGCCAGCAGCCCCCAGAGGACAGGGACGACCCAGTACTTC
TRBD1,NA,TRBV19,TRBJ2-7,CASSIAQGAGYEQYF,TGTGCCAGTAGTATCGCCCAGGGGGCTGGCTACGAGCAGTACTTC
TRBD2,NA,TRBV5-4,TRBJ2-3,CASSPSGGTDTQYF,TGTGCCAGCTCCCCTAGCGGGGGAACAGATACGCAGTATTTT
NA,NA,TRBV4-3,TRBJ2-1,CASSREGPRAALDNEQFF,TGCGCCAGCAGCCGCGAGGGCCCGAGAGCGGCTCTGGACAATGAGCAGTTCTTC
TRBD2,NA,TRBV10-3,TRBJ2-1,CAIRSSGLSYNEQFF,TGTGCCATCAGATCTAGCGGGCTATCCTACAATGAGCAGTTCTTC
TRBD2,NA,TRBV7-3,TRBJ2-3,CASSQERGATDTQYF,TGTGCCAGCAGCCAAGAGCGGGGGGCCACAGATACGCAGTATTTT
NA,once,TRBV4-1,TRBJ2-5,CASSQGTIETQYF,TGCGCCAGCAGCCAAGGGACTATTGAGACCCAGTACTTC
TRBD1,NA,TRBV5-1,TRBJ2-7,CASSAEGQPFSYEQYF,TGCGCCAGCAGCGCCGAGGGACAGCCTTTCTCCTACGAGCAGTACTTC
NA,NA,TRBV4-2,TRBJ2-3,CASSQVGRGGPDTQYF,TGTGCCAGCAGCCAAGTTGGGAGGGGGGGGCCAGATACGCAGTATTTT
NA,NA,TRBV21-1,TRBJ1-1,CASSKERQGALNTEAFF,TGTGCCAGCAGCAAAGAACGTCAGGGGGCTTTGAACACTGAAGCTTTCTTT
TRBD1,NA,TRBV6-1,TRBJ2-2,CASSETSSTGTGELFF,TGTGCCAGCAGTGAAACGTCTTCGACAGGGACCGGGGAGCTGTTTTTT
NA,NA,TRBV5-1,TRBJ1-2,CASSFQARGYTF,TGCGCCAGCAGCTTTCAGGCAAGGGGCTACACCTTC
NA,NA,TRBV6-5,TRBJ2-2,CASSKIVSGELFF,TGTGCCAGCAGCAAAATCGTCAGCGGGGAGCTGTTTTTT
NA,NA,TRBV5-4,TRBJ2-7,CASSHWDSYEQYF,TGTGCCAGCAGCCACTGGGACTCCTACGAGCAGTACTTC